This T cell receptor (beta chain) was identified in a study of CXCR3-negative and CXCR3-positive naive CD8 T cells. To note about this clonotype: No antigen is known for it.

This CDR3 is 13 amino acids long. Germline V gene sequence: CDR1 SQVTM, CDR2 ANQGSEA. Study conclusions and caveats: Comparably high diversity marked both naive subsets, whereas memory CD8+ cells had much lower diversity.

5' RACE that incorporated UMI labels was used to prepare the TRB cDNA libraries. TCRdb reprocessed the 5' RACE reads and stores each CDR3 protein as one record, lacking DNA. With about 56,000 distinct CDR3 sequences in the sample, the ten largest clones hold around 20%. The receptor's source is a human donor in good health. Some clones in this sample may be carry-over from other donors' samples. The chain combines TRBV29-1 with TRBJ2-1; with no DNA, the TCRdb D assignment of TRBD2 cannot be verified. The source material was memory CD8+ T cells from blood. Here the CDR3 reads CSVDSGGAGEQFF.